The rows below give T cell receptor beta chains drawn from one sample of a study of T cell changes during pregnancy in multiple sclerosis. Generated by immunoSEQ multiplex PCR, the TCRdb table keeps only in-frame clones and is missing some. The sample contains 41,000 or so clones, 90% of which appear only once. The sample was CD8+ T cells from peripheral blood mononuclear cells, taken in the third trimester of pregnancy. These receptors all stem from a female donor with multiple sclerosis, enrolled in a pregnancy study. CDR3s include the opening cysteine and the closing phenylalanine or tryptophan. The order of the fields is CDR3 DNA, CDR3 protein, D gene, J gene, clone size, V gene. The D gene is left open where the match is weak. Expanded clones get a size class; other rows say once, few or many, or leave the size out.

cdr3_nt: TGTGCCAGTAGTATAGTCGTGGGGGGGCCGGACGAGCAGTACTTC
cdr3_aa: CASSIVVGGPDEQYF
d_call: -
j_call: TRBJ2-7
clone_size: -
v_call: TRBV19

cdr3_nt: TGTGCCACCAGCAGGGCTCTTAGTGGGGCCCCAGAGACCCAGTACTTC
cdr3_aa: CATSRALSGAPETQYF
d_call: -
j_call: TRBJ2-5
clone_size: once
v_call: TRBV15

cdr3_nt: TGTGCCAGCAGCGTAGGAGGGCTAAGCTACGAGCAGTACTTC
cdr3_aa: CASSVGGLSYEQYF
d_call: -
j_call: TRBJ2-7
clone_size: few
v_call: TRBV9

cdr3_nt: TGCGCCAGCGGACCGGACAGTATGAACACTGAAGCTTTCTTT
cdr3_aa: CASGPDSMNTEAFF
d_call: -
j_call: TRBJ1-1
clone_size: -
v_call: TRBV5-1

cdr3_nt: TGTGCCAGCAGTTTTGAGAATGCGTACTACGAGCAGTACTTC
cdr3_aa: CASSFENAYYEQYF
d_call: -
j_call: TRBJ2-7
clone_size: -
v_call: TRBV28

cdr3_nt: TGTGCCATACAGGGATCACACCGGACCATATATTTT
cdr3_aa: CAIQGSHRTIYF
d_call: -
j_call: TRBJ1-3
clone_size: -
v_call: TRBV10-3

cdr3_nt: TGTGCCATCGGGGGACAGCCCTACGAGCAGTACTTC
cdr3_aa: CAIGGQPYEQYF
d_call: TRBD1
j_call: TRBJ2-7
clone_size: -
v_call: TRBV10-3

cdr3_nt: TGTGCCAGCAGCGAGACCAGGGCAACTAGCACAGATACGCAGTATTTT
cdr3_aa: CASSETRATSTDTQYF
d_call: -
j_call: TRBJ2-3
clone_size: once
v_call: TRBV9

cdr3_nt: TGTGCCAGCAGCCACCTAGCGGGAGTCTGGGCAGATACGCAGTATTTT
cdr3_aa: CASSHLAGVWADTQYF
d_call: TRBD2
j_call: TRBJ2-3
clone_size: -
v_call: TRBV7-2

cdr3_nt: TGTGCCAGCAGCGATGGGACAGGAAGACCAGAAAAACTGTTTTTT
cdr3_aa: CASSDGTGRPEKLFF
d_call: TRBD1
j_call: TRBJ1-4
clone_size: -
v_call: TRBV6-1

cdr3_nt: TGTGCCAGCAGCCCCACCGGCTATGGCTACACCTTC
cdr3_aa: CASSPTGYGYTF
d_call: -
j_call: TRBJ1-2
clone_size: -
v_call: TRBV5-4

cdr3_nt: TGTGCCTGGAGCGACGGCCCGGGCGAGCAGTACTTC
cdr3_aa: CAWSDGPGEQYF
d_call: -
j_call: TRBJ2-7
clone_size: -
v_call: TRBV30

cdr3_nt: TGTGCCAGCAGTTACTCGAGGTCGGGGGAGGAAGCTTTCTTT
cdr3_aa: CASSYSRSGEEAFF
d_call: -
j_call: TRBJ1-1
clone_size: once
v_call: TRBV6-5

cdr3_nt: TGTGCCAGCAGCTTTGGTAGCGGGGGATATAGCACAGATACGCAGTATTTT
cdr3_aa: CASSFGSGGYSTDTQYF
d_call: TRBD2
j_call: TRBJ2-3
clone_size: -
v_call: TRBV11-1

cdr3_nt: TGCGCCAGCAGCTTGGGCGGGGGGGCAGGAGAGACCCAGTACTTC
cdr3_aa: CASSLGGGAGETQYF
d_call: TRBD2
j_call: TRBJ2-5
clone_size: once
v_call: TRBV5-1

cdr3_nt: TGTGCCAGCAGCCAACACCAAGACACGGAGCAGTACTTC
cdr3_aa: CASSQHQDTEQYF
d_call: -
j_call: TRBJ2-7
clone_size: once
v_call: TRBV7-8

cdr3_nt: TGTGCCAGCAGCCCCAGAGGCCACGAGCAGTACTTC
cdr3_aa: CASSPRGHEQYF
d_call: -
j_call: TRBJ2-7
clone_size: once
v_call: TRBV14

cdr3_nt: TGTGCCAGCAGCTTAGCCGTCGGGACTGAAGCTTTCTTT
cdr3_aa: CASSLAVGTEAFF
d_call: -
j_call: TRBJ1-1
clone_size: -
v_call: TRBV7-9

cdr3_nt: TGTGCCAGCACAATGGGGGGTCCCGTCTCTCAGACCCAGCATTTT
cdr3_aa: CASTMGGPVSQTQHF
d_call: -
j_call: TRBJ1-5
clone_size: -
v_call: TRBV28

cdr3_nt: TGTGCCAGCAGTACCAGGGGGACTAGCGGGAGCCCAGATACGCAGTATTTT
cdr3_aa: CASSTRGTSGSPDTQYF
d_call: TRBD2
j_call: TRBJ2-3
clone_size: once
v_call: TRBV28

cdr3_nt: TGTGCCAGCAGCCCTCCCGGGGCTGAAGCTTTCTTT
cdr3_aa: CASSPPGAEAFF
d_call: -
j_call: TRBJ1-1
clone_size: -
v_call: TRBV14

cdr3_nt: TGTGCCAGCAGCTTAGGCCTAACAGGCAATCAGCCCCAGCATTTT
cdr3_aa: CASSLGLTGNQPQHF
d_call: -
j_call: TRBJ1-5
clone_size: -
v_call: TRBV13

cdr3_nt: TGTGCCAGCAGCTTAGGGGGACTAGCGGGGTATGAGCAGTTCTTC
cdr3_aa: CASSLGGLAGYEQFF
d_call: TRBD2
j_call: TRBJ2-1
clone_size: many
v_call: TRBV7-3

cdr3_nt: TGTGCCAGCAGTTTATGGCCTAGCGACTTCACAGATACGCAGTATTTT
cdr3_aa: CASSLWPSDFTDTQYF
d_call: -
j_call: TRBJ2-3
clone_size: once
v_call: TRBV28

cdr3_nt: TGTGCAGCTAGACCCCCGGGGTTCGATGAGCAGTTCTTC
cdr3_aa: CAARPPGFDEQFF
d_call: -
j_call: TRBJ2-1
clone_size: -
v_call: TRBV7-9

cdr3_nt: TGTGCCAGCAGGTGGAGGAATGAGCAGTTCTTC
cdr3_aa: CASRWRNEQFF
d_call: -
j_call: TRBJ2-1
clone_size: -
v_call: TRBV27

cdr3_nt: TGTGCCAGCAGCGTTGAGGGGAACACTGAAGCTTTCTTT
cdr3_aa: CASSVEGNTEAFF
d_call: -
j_call: TRBJ1-1
clone_size: once
v_call: TRBV9

cdr3_nt: TGTGCCAGCAGGGGACAGAGTCTCATGAACACTGAAGCTTTCTTT
cdr3_aa: CASRGQSLMNTEAFF
d_call: TRBD1
j_call: TRBJ1-1
clone_size: -
v_call: TRBV5-6

cdr3_nt: TGTGCCAGCACCATCTCGGGTAATACTGAAGCTTTCTTT
cdr3_aa: CASTISGNTEAFF
d_call: -
j_call: TRBJ1-1
clone_size: -
v_call: TRBV28

cdr3_nt: TGTGCCAGCAGACAGGGACTAAATGAAAAACTGTTTTTT
cdr3_aa: CASRQGLNEKLFF
d_call: -
j_call: TRBJ1-4
clone_size: -
v_call: TRBV25-1

cdr3_nt: TGTGCCAGCAGTTCGGGACAGGGTCTCGAGCAGTACTTC
cdr3_aa: CASSSGQGLEQYF
d_call: TRBD1
j_call: TRBJ2-7
clone_size: -
v_call: TRBV6-5

cdr3_nt: TGTGCCAGCAGCCAATCTTCCGGGACAGGGGATGAAGGCTACACCTTC
cdr3_aa: CASSQSSGTGDEGYTF
d_call: TRBD1
j_call: TRBJ1-2
clone_size: -
v_call: TRBV16

cdr3_nt: TGTGCCAGCAGCTTAGTAGGGGCCGAGCAGTACTTC
cdr3_aa: CASSLVGAEQYF
d_call: -
j_call: TRBJ2-7
clone_size: -
v_call: TRBV13

cdr3_nt: TGCAGCTTTAGGACAGGGGAAGGCACTGAAGCTTTCTTT
cdr3_aa: CSFRTGEGTEAFF
d_call: TRBD1
j_call: TRBJ1-1
clone_size: medium-sized
v_call: TRBV29-1

cdr3_nt: TGTGCCAGCAGCTTAGAATCTAGGACTAGCGAGACAGATACGCAGTATTTT
cdr3_aa: CASSLESRTSETDTQYF
d_call: TRBD2
j_call: TRBJ2-3
clone_size: -
v_call: TRBV7-6

cdr3_nt: TGTGCCAGCAGTGAATTAGAGGGCAGCGACACCGGGGAGCTGTTTTTT
cdr3_aa: CASSELEGSDTGELFF
d_call: -
j_call: TRBJ2-2
clone_size: -
v_call: TRBV2

cdr3_nt: TGCGCCAGCAGCTTGGATTGGGCTAGCGGGATATTAAGTTACGAGCAGTACTTC
cdr3_aa: CASSLDWASGILSYEQYF
d_call: TRBD2
j_call: TRBJ2-7
clone_size: -
v_call: TRBV5-1

cdr3_nt: TGTGCCAGCACCGAGACGGGGTGGAGTGGCTACACCTTC
cdr3_aa: CASTETGWSGYTF
d_call: -
j_call: TRBJ1-2
clone_size: -
v_call: TRBV28

cdr3_nt: TGTGCCAGCAGTCGTGGACACGGGGGTAATGAGCAGTTCTTC
cdr3_aa: CASSRGHGGNEQFF
d_call: -
j_call: TRBJ2-1
clone_size: -
v_call: TRBV27

cdr3_nt: TGTGCCAGTACGGGAAGCAATCAGCCCCAGCATTTT
cdr3_aa: CASTGSNQPQHF
d_call: -
j_call: TRBJ1-5
clone_size: -
v_call: TRBV19

cdr3_nt: TGTGCCAGCAGTTTTTTCGGGAACCAAGAGACCCAGTACTTC
cdr3_aa: CASSFFGNQETQYF
d_call: -
j_call: TRBJ2-5
clone_size: -
v_call: TRBV27

cdr3_nt: TGTGCCAGCAGGCTAGCGGGACTAGGCGAGCAGTACTTC
cdr3_aa: CASRLAGLGEQYF
d_call: TRBD2
j_call: TRBJ2-7
clone_size: -
v_call: TRBV27

cdr3_nt: TGTGCCAGCAGCCTCCGACACAAATGGGACGAGCAGTACTTC
cdr3_aa: CASSLRHKWDEQYF
d_call: -
j_call: TRBJ2-7
clone_size: few
v_call: TRBV21-1

cdr3_nt: TGTGCCAGTAGTAGTGCGGGGCACTACGAGCAGTACTTC
cdr3_aa: CASSSAGHYEQYF
d_call: -
j_call: TRBJ2-7
clone_size: few
v_call: TRBV19

cdr3_nt: TGTGCCAGCAGCTTAGGCCCCCAGAGCAATCAGCCCCAGCATTTT
cdr3_aa: CASSLGPQSNQPQHF
d_call: -
j_call: TRBJ1-5
clone_size: -
v_call: TRBV13

cdr3_nt: TGTGCCAGCAGCTTATTCAACGCGGGGATTCATGAGCAGTTCTTC
cdr3_aa: CASSLFNAGIHEQFF
d_call: -
j_call: TRBJ2-1
clone_size: -
v_call: TRBV7-6